A single sample is the source of the 24 T cell receptor beta chains below, sequenced in a study of glioma-infiltrating T cells. Using RNA template, CDR3s of TCR alpha and beta were amplified with iRepertoire arm-PCR. TCRdb fed the multiplex PCR reads into MiXCR, producing one record per CDR3 protein. Among around 100,000 distinct CDR3 sequences listed, around 28% were seen once. Sequences were obtained from glioma tissue, nonneoplastic brain tissue, or PBMCs (not recorded which). These receptor sequences come from a human donor with low-grade glioma or glioblastoma, undergoing nonglioma brain surgery, or in good health (not recorded which).

This clonotype was detected many times. The rearrangement uses TRBV28 and TRBJ2-1, with no clear D. Germline CDR1 and CDR2: MDHEN and SYDVKM. V was trimmed by 3 bases and J by 3 bases, leaving 12 bases between them. The CDR3 length is 15 residues. As DNA, the CDR3 is TGTGCCAGCAGTTTGGAAGACGGCAACTACAATGAGCAGTTCTTC. Amino acid sequence: CASSLEDGNYNEQFF.

This clonotype was seen only once. This may stem from a read error, because a much larger clone lies one nucleotide away. The V call is TRBV6-5, the J call TRBJ2-3; 7 bases agree with TRBD2. CDR1 and CDR2 from the germline V gene are MNHEY and SVGAGI. The CDR3 runs to 19 residues. The CDR3 protein is CASVKQGGGRWVSRDTQYF. DNA of the CDR3: TGTGCCAGCGTGAAGCAAGGCGGGGGTCGATGGGTTAGCAGAGATACGCAGTATTTT.

A word on this clonotype: A read error may be the cause here, since a much bigger clone is one base away. This chain joins TRBV28 and TRBJ1-4; D remains ambiguous. Per germline, CDR1 MDHEN and CDR2 SYDVKM. This CDR3 comprises 14 residues. Trimming took 5 bases from V and 4 from J, leaving 11 bases between them. The CDR3 DNA follows: TGTGCCAGCAGTCCGGCATGGGATAATGAAAAACTGTTTTTT. It translates to CASSPAWDNEKLFF.

CDR3 amino acids: CASSSSFSGGYTDTQYF. CDR3 DNA sequence: TGTGCCAGCAGCTCTTCTTTTAGCGGGGGGTACACAGATACGCAGTATTTT. This chain joins TRBV7-6 and TRBJ2-3; 10 bases match TRBD2. The V and J ends lost 4 bases and 2 bases, in that order; junction bases with no gene match: 9. The CDR3 has 17 residues. The germline CDR1 and CDR2 sequences are SGHVS and FNYEAQ.

This clonotype was counted between two and nine times. The chain carries TRBV29-1 and TRBJ2-3; 8 nucleotides align to TRBD1. The CDR3 spans 14 residues. Germline V gene data show CDR1 as SQVTM and CDR2 as ANQGSEA. After removal of 5 bases from V and 8 bases from J, the junction contained 12 bases not matched to a gene. The CDR3 sequence: CSVRIMGQESTQYF. DNA of the CDR3: TGCAGCGTTAGAATTATGGGACAGGAAAGTACGCAGTATTTT.

On this clonotype itself: This clone may be a read error of a much larger clone one base away. Since the CDR3 does not end with the conserved phenylalanine or tryptophan, this likely comes from a read error. CDR3 region: CSAAEQGHSNQPQHL. CDR3 DNA: TGCAGTGCCGCGGAACAGGGCCATAGCAATCAGCCCCAGCATCTT. The rearrangement uses TRBV20-1 and TRBJ1-5; possible D gene TRBD1, 6 bases. Per the germline V gene, CDR1 is DFQATT and CDR2 is SNEGSKA (reference sequence). The V end lost 6 bases, the J end lost 0 bases, and 15 bases lay between the germline ends. The CDR3 spans 15 residues.

Remarks on this clonotype: A read error may explain this, as a much larger clone is one base away. The chain links TRBV18 to TRBJ1-1; D call uncertain. The CDR3 contains 14 residues. CDR1 is KGHSH and CDR2 is LQKENI in the germline V gene. V was pared by 3 bases and J by 5 bases, with 13 bases between. CDR3 DNA sequence: TGTGCCAGCTCACCGTATGGGTGTGATACTGAAGCTTTCTTT. This codes for CASSPYGCDTEAFF.

This clonotype showed up many times. The chain uses TRBV6-1 and TRBJ1-5; perhaps TRBD1 as D (5 bases). This CDR3 is 14 amino acids long. Trimming pared 8 bases from V and 6 bases from J, leaving 17 bases between. Germline V CDR1 and CDR2: MNHNS, SASEGT. This chain's CDR3 is CASADNRRGQPQHF. The CDR3 DNA follows: TGTGCCAGCGCCGATAATCGAAGGGGTCAGCCCCAGCATTTT.

As for this clonotype: A much larger clone is a single base away; this may be a read error. The rearrangement uses TRBV7-6 and TRBJ1-2, with 7 bases that match TRBD1. The CDR3 length is 14 residues. Germline lookup yields CDR1 SGHVS and CDR2 FNYEAQ. As DNA, the CDR3 is TGTGCCAGCAACTTAGAAGAGATCCAGGGGGTATTCTCCTTC. Translation: CASNLEEIQGVFSF.

The chain carries TRBV10-3 and TRBJ2-5; D might be TRBD2 (5 bases). This CDR3 has 11 amino acids. V lost 8 bases to trimming and J lost 1 base, with 5 bases between them. Germline loops: CDR1 ENHRY, CDR2 SYGVKD. The CDR3 protein is CAIRGQETQYF. In DNA form, the CDR3 reads TGTGCCATCCGGGGCCAAGAGACCCAGTACTTC.

This chain joins TRBV7-9 and TRBJ1-5, with D hard to call. Germline V gene data show CDR1 as SEHNR and CDR2 as FQNEAQ (reference sequence). Trimming removed 5 bases from V and 5 bases from J, with 13 bases in between. CDR3 size: 14 residues. For the CDR3, the DNA is TGTGCCAGCAGCCTTGCGGGGTCAGATCAGCCCCAGCATTTT. Translating gives CASSLAGSDQPQHF.

Note on this clonotype: The junction shows a germline mismatch at one end, possibly a read error. The CDR3 loop reads CAISESSGHYNEKFF. The CDR3, as DNA: TGTGCCATCAGTGAGTCGAGCGGACACTACAATGAGAAGTTCTTC. The chain carries TRBV10-3 and TRBJ2-1; either TRBD1 or TRBD2 may supply D (5 bases each). This CDR3 is built from 15 residues. CDR1 is ENHRY and CDR2 is SYGVKD in the germline V gene.

This clonotype was recorded many times. The chain joins TRBV20-1 to TRBJ2-1; possible D gene TRBD2, 6 bases. This CDR3 region has 15 residues. Germline V lookup: CDR1 DFQATT, CDR2 SNEGSKA (reference sequence). Trimming pared 6 bases from V and 0 bases from J, leaving 15 bases between. The CDR3 here is CSATSRGSSYNEQFF. The CDR3 coding sequence is TGCAGTGCCACCAGCCGGGGGAGCTCCTACAATGAGCAGTTCTTC.

In this sample, this clonotype turned up many times. This chain links TRBV2 with TRBJ1-2, with D uncertain. Germline V gene data show CDR1 as SNHLY and CDR2 as FYNNEI. V was pared by 7 bases and J by 2 bases, with 11 bases between. The CDR3 has 13 amino acids. The CDR3 DNA follows: TGTGCCAGCACCACCGGAAGGAACTATGGCTACACCTTC. Residues: CASTTGRNYGYTF.

Remarks on this clonotype: Compared with germline, one end of the junction differs, possibly owing to a read error. The chain carries TRBV28 and TRBJ2-1, with D perhaps assigned TRBD1 or TRBD2 (6 bases each). CDR1 MDHEN and CDR2 SYDVKM come from the germline V gene. CDR3 length: 15 amino acids. For the CDR3, the DNA is TGTGCCAGCAGTTTTCGAGGAGGGACAAACAATGAGCAGCTCTTC. Translated, it gives CASSFRGGTNNEQLF.

This clonotype was seen a handful of times. The V and J genes are TRBV6-6 and TRBJ2-1; TRBD2 might be the D (5 bases). V lost 0 bases to trimming and J lost 12 bases, with 15 bases between them. The CDR3 covers 14 residues. CDR1 is MNHNY, CDR2 SVGAGI, per germline (reference sequence). CDR3: CASSYSNGEGGQFF. The CDR3 DNA is TGTGCCAGCAGTTACTCGAACGGGGAAGGAGGGCAGTTCTTC.

CDR3 nucleotide sequence: TGTGCCAGTAGTATGACGCCGGGCGTTGGAAACACCATATATTTT. As protein: CASSMTPGVGNTIYF. This sequence joins TRBV19 and TRBJ1-3; D not certain. CDR1 LNHDA and CDR2 SQIVND come from the germline V gene (reference sequence). V was trimmed by 3 bases and J by 3 bases, leaving 12 bases between them. The CDR3 is 15 residues long.

This clonotype was observed many times. The V and J genes are TRBV6-1 and TRBJ1-6; TRBD1 might be the D (5 bases). The CDR3 length is 14 residues. Between the trimmed V and J ends, which lost 6 bases and 10 bases, there was a span of 16 bases. Germline CDR1 is MNHNS and CDR2 is SASEGT. CDR3 protein: CASSGTETFSPLHF. CDR3 nucleotides: TGTGCCAGCAGCGGGACGGAAACTTTCTCACCCCTCCACTTT.

The J gene is TRBJ2-2, the V gene TRBV11-1, with D possibly being TRBD1 (5 bases). The CDR3 is 13 amino acids. The germline CDR1 and CDR2 sequences are SGHAT and FQDESV (reference sequence). The V and J ends lost 3 bases and 4 bases respectively, with 6 bases between them. This CDR3 reads CASSFRATGELFF. In nucleotides, the CDR3 is TGTGCCAGCAGCTTCAGGGCCACCGGGGAGCTGTTTTTT. Combining the CDR3 with reference TRBV11-1 and TRBJ2-2 gives the whole variable domain EAEVAQSPRYKITEKSQAVAFWCDPISGHATLYWYRQILGQGPELLVQFQDESVVDDSQLPKDRFSAERLKGVDSTLKIQPAELGDSAMYLCASSFRATGELFFGEGSRLTVL.

The chain joins TRBV5-6 to TRBJ2-7; 12 positions agree with TRBD2. Germline trimming cut 6 bases from V and 6 bases from J; bases unmatched to any gene: 13. The CDR3 length is 16 residues. The germline CDR1 and CDR2 sequences are SGHDT and YYEEEE. The CDR3 spells CASTQTSGGPSFEQYF. In DNA, the CDR3 is TGTGCCAGCACACAGACTAGCGGGGGTCCTAGTTTCGAGCAGTACTTC.

The sample holds many counts of this clonotype. This rearrangement joins TRBV6-1 to TRBJ2-1, with D hard to call. Per the germline V gene, CDR1 is MNHNS and CDR2 is SASEGT. The CDR3 has 14 amino acids. V was trimmed by 7 bases and J by 7 bases, leaving 17 bases between them. Here the CDR3 DNA reads TGTGCCAGCATGAATGGGCAAGGGAAAAATGAGCAGTTCTTC. Translated, it gives CASMNGQGKNEQFF.

In this sample, this clonotype turned up a few times. A much larger clone lies one base from this, so it may be a read error. The chain couples TRBV19 to TRBJ1-1, with unresolved D. The CDR3 length is 12 residues. CDR1 LNHDA and CDR2 SQIVND come from the germline V gene (reference sequence). The CDR3 protein is CAGSIQNTEAFF. The CDR3 region has the DNA TGTGCCGGTAGTATACAAAACACTGAAGCTTTCTTT.

The chain employs TRBV19 and TRBJ1-1; the match to TRBD1 covers 8 bases. The CDR3 consists of 14 residues. V dropped 6 bases and J dropped 1; count of bases not matched to a gene: 4. Germline V gene data show CDR1 as LNHDA and CDR2 as SQIVND (reference sequence). This CDR3 is CASRSDRGNTEAFF. The CDR3 DNA reads TGTGCCAGTAGGTCAGACAGGGGGAACACTGAAGCTTTCTTT.

Many counts were recorded for this clonotype. The rearrangement uses TRBV20-1 and TRBJ1-2; tentative D call: TRBD1 (5 bases). In germline, CDR1 is DFQATT, CDR2 SNEGSKA (reference sequence). This CDR3 is 15 amino acids long. Trimming took off 0 bases at V and 0 bases at J, with 11 bases between the two ends. The CDR3 DNA is TGCAGTGCTAGAGATCAGAAGGGGCCTAACTATGGCTACACCTTC. Its translation is CSARDQKGPNYGYTF.